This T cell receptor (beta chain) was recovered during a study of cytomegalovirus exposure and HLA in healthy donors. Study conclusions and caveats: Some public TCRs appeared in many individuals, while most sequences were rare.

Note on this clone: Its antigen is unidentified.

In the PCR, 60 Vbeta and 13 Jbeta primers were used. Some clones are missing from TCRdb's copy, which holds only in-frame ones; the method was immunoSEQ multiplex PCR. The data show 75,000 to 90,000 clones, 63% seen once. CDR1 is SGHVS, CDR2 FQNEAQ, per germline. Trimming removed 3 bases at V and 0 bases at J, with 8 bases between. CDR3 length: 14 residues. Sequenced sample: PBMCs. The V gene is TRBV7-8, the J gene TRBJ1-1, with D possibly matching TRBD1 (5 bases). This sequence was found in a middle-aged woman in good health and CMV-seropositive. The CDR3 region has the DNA TGTGCCAGCAGCTTTTGGGGCTTGAACACTGAAGCTTTCTTT. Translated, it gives CASSFWGLNTEAFF.